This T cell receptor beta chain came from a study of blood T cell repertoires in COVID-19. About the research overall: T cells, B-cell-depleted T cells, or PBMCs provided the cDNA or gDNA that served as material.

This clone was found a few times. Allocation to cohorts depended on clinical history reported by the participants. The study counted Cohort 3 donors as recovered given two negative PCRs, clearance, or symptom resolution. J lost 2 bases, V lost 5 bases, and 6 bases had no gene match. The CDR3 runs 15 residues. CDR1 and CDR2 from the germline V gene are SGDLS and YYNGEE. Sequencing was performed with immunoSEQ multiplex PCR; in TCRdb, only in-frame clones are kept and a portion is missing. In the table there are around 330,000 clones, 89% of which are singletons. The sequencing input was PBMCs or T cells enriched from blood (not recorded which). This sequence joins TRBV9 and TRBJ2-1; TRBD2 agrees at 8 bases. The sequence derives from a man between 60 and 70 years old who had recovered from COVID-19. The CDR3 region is CASRAAGGAYNEQFF. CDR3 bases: TGTGCCAGCAGAGCTGCGGGAGGCGCCTACAATGAGCAGTTCTTC.